This T cell receptor beta chain is drawn from a study of graft-versus-host responses after intestinal transplantation. Study overall: Each of the recipients got a multivisceral, liver-intestinal, or isolated intestinal transplant.

Profiling relied on immunoSEQ multiplex PCR, and the TCRdb table lists in-frame clones only, not all of them. The sample includes 110,000 to 150,000 clones, 80% to 95% of them seen just once. Regarding the study as a whole: GvH clonotypes were identified within recipient marrow, with a subset emerging first in ileum or blood. Peak circulating GvH clone levels tracked with early post-transplant HvG declines.

The V segment lost 5 bases and the J segment 4 bases; nucleotides outside the gene matches: 5. Germline CDR1 SNHLY, CDR2 FYNNEI. The CDR3 is made up of 13 amino acids. As regards this clone: Its target is not known.

The chain recombines TRBV2 with TRBJ2-7, with 7 bases that match TRBD2. The source was unstimulated CD4+ T cells sorted from spleen or lymph node cells, collected before intestinal transplant. This TCR came from a human donor who received an intestinal transplant. Written as DNA, the CDR3 is TGTGCCAGCAGTATCCTAGCGGCTTACGAGCAGTACTTC. Protein sequence: CASSILAAYEQYF.